The 11 T cell receptor beta chains in this list originate from one sample, sequenced in a study of blood T cell repertoires in COVID-19. Here immunoSEQ multiplex PCR was the method, and the copy in TCRdb shows in-frame clones only, minus some. The sample carries around 160,000 clones, around 84% recorded once. Sequenced input: peripheral blood. The receptors derive from a human donor in a cohort sampled during active COVID-19.

The chain is built from TRBV6-5 and TRBJ1-2, with TRBD1 matching over 8 bases. This CDR3 has 15 amino acids. Germline V lookup: CDR1 MNHEY, CDR2 SVGAGI. The ends lost 2 bases at V and 7 bases at J; junction bases unmatched: 9. CDR3 protein: CASSYVGAGGSGYTF. DNA of the CDR3: TGTGCCAGCAGTTACGTCGGGGCAGGGGGCAGTGGCTACACCTTC.

Only one count was recorded for this clone. Written as DNA, the CDR3 is TGTGCCAGCAGACGTCGGACTAGTATCGGTGCAGATACGCAGTATTTT. This gives the protein CASRRRTSIGADTQYF. The chain is built from TRBV7-2 and TRBJ2-3, with 7 bases matching TRBD2. The CDR3 spans 16 residues. J was trimmed by 4 bases and V by 6 bases; bases with no gene match: 13. Germline loops: CDR1 SGHTA, CDR2 FQGNSA.

This sequence joins TRBV5-1 and TRBJ1-3; TRBD1 matches at 7 bases. Trimming at V came to 0 bases and at J to 3 bases, leaving 3 bases not matched to a gene. CDR1 is SGHRS, CDR2 YFSETQ, per germline. The CDR3 totals 15 residues. DNA for the CDR3: TGCGCCAGCAGCTTGGGAGCAGGGGGTGGAAACACCATATATTTT. This encodes CASSLGAGGGNTIYF. Together with reference TRBV5-1 and TRBJ1-3, the CDR3 gives the full variable domain: KAGVTQTPRYLIKTRGQQVTLSCSPISGHRSVSWYQQTPGQGLQFLFEYFSETQRNKGNFPGRFSGRQFSNSRSEMNVSTLELGDSALYLCASSLGAGGGNTIYFGEGSWLTVV.

This chain uses TRBV9 with TRBJ1-4; TRBD1 might be the D (6 bases). The germline gives CDR1 SGDLS, CDR2 YYNGEE. The CDR3 length is 16 residues. V was shortened by 0 bases and J by 2 bases, with 11 bases between the two germline ends. The CDR3 region has the DNA TGTGCCAGCAGCGTAGAGGGACAAGGGACTAATGAAAAACTGTTTTTT. Its protein is CASSVEGQGTNEKLFF. Using reference TRBV9 and TRBJ1-4 for the parts outside the CDR3, the full variable domain is DSGVTQTPKHLITATGQRVTLRCSPRSGDLSVYWYQQSLDQGLQFLIQYYNGEERAKGNILERFSAQQFPDLHSELNLSSLELGDSALYFCASSVEGQGTNEKLFFGSGTQLSVL.

This clone occurred a few times. The chain has TRBV18 and TRBJ2-5; D is perhaps TRBD1 (5 bases). Trimming pared 4 bases from V and 1 base from J, leaving 7 bases between. This CDR3 region has 13 residues. Looked up from germline, CDR1 is KGHSH and CDR2 is LQKENI. CDR3 in DNA: TGTGCCAGCTCACTCAGGGCCCAAGAGACCCAGTACTTC. It translates to CASSLRAQETQYF.

The J gene is TRBJ1-4, the V gene TRBV2; TRBD1 agrees at 12 bases. The CDR3 contains 19 residues. Trimming took 4 bases from V and 2 from J; bases not matched to a gene: 11. Germline lookup yields CDR1 SNHLY and CDR2 FYNNEI. The CDR3 protein is CASSVKGQGARATNEKLFF. In DNA, the CDR3 is TGTGCCAGCAGTGTCAAGGGACAGGGGGCGCGGGCCACTAATGAAAAACTGTTTTTT.

The chain links TRBV6-2 or TRBV6-3 to TRBJ1-5; 9 nucleotides align to TRBD1. The length of the CDR3 is 14 residues. CDR1 and CDR2 (germline): MNHEY, SVGEGT. With 6 bases clipped from V and 4 bases from J, the junction kept 4 bases outside the gene matches. This chain's CDR3 is CASSRTGVNQPQHF. Written as DNA, the CDR3 is TGTGCCAGCAGCCGGACAGGGGTGAATCAGCCCCAGCATTTT.

The chain is built from TRBV5-5 and TRBJ1-2; D uncertain. With 0 bases removed from V and 5 bases from J, the gap between germline ends came to 8 bases. This CDR3 has 13 amino acids. Germline V lookup: CDR1 SGHKS, CDR2 YYEKEE (reference sequence). This CDR3 is CASSLAGGYGYTF. CDR3 sequence (DNA): TGTGCCAGCAGCTTGGCAGGCGGGTATGGCTACACCTTC.

CDR3 region: CASSVTGGTDTQYF. CDR3 coding DNA: TGTGCCAGCAGCGTGACAGGGGGGACAGATACGCAGTATTTT. The V and J genes are TRBV7-3 and TRBJ2-3; 9 bases line up with TRBD1. Germline-derived CDR1 and CDR2 are SGHTA and FQGTGA. J lost 3 bases, V lost 5 bases, and 3 bases had no gene match. This CDR3 is 14 amino acids long.

The gene calls are TRBV9 and TRBJ1-6; no definite D call. CDR1 and CDR2 from the germline V gene are SGDLS and YYNGEE. Trimming pared 6 bases from V and 3 bases from J, leaving 19 bases between. This CDR3 is built from 17 residues. The CDR3 region is CASTARPQRNYNSPLHF. The CDR3 DNA reads TGTGCCAGCACCGCTCGGCCCCAGCGTAACTATAATTCACCCCTCCACTTT.

The chain has TRBV6-2 or TRBV6-3 and TRBJ1-2; TRBD1 might be the D (6 bases). The CDR3 is made up of 13 amino acids. Germline lookup yields CDR1 MNHEY and CDR2 SVGEGT. V lost 6 bases, J lost 6 bases, and 14 bases lay in between. The CDR3 loop reads CASSPTGTNGYTF. CDR3 in DNA: TGTGCCAGCAGCCCCACAGGGACTAATGGCTACACCTTC.